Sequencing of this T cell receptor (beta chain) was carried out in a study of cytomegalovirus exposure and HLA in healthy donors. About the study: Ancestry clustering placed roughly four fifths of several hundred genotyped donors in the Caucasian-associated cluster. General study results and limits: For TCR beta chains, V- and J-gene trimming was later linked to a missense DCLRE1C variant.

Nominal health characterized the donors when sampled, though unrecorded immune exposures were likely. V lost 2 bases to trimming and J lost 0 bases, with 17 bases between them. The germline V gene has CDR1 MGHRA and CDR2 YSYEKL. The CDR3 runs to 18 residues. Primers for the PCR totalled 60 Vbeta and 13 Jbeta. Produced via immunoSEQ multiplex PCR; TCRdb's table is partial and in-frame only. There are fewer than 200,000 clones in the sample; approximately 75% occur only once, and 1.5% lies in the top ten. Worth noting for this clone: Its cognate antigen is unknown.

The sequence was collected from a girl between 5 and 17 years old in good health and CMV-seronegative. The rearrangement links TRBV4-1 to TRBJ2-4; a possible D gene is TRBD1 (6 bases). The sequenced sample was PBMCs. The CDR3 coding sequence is TGCGCCAGCAGCCAAACCGGGACAACCGTCCTAGCCAAAAACATTCAGTACTTC. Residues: CASSQTGTTVLAKNIQYF.